This TCR beta chain was retrieved from a study of blood T cell repertoires in COVID-19. Whole-study context: The study drew acute and convalescent COVID-19 samples from the United States, Italy and Spain.

Trimming pared 5 bases from V and 8 bases from J, leaving 18 bases between. The V gene's germline CDR1 is MNHEY and CDR2 SMNVEV (reference sequence). This CDR3 contains 14 residues. Sequenced by immunoSEQ multiplex PCR; TCRdb stores in-frame clones only, minus some. The sample includes about 310,000 clones, around 86% of them seen just once. Source material: peripheral blood. The chain joins TRBV27 to TRBJ1-1; the D gene is possibly TRBD1 (6 bases). The clonotype was recovered from a man aged 45-65 years with active or convalescent COVID-19. CDR3 bases: TGTGCCAGCAGTCCCCAGACAGGACTCATAGAAGCTTTCTTT. Residues: CASSPQTGLIEAFF.